These T cell receptor beta chains were read from a single sample in a study of beta chain features in type 1 diabetes. Assay: immunoSEQ multiplex PCR; the TCRdb copy retains only in-frame clones and omits some. The data show about 230,000 clones, about a sixth seen once. What was sequenced was naive CD4+ T cells from blood. The receptors here all came from a man in his thirties or forties with type 1 diabetes. The CDR3 runs from the conserved cysteine through the conserved F or W. A D gene is named only where the DNA matches it firmly. Size tells how often a clone was seen (once, few, many) or the class of an expanded clone, and some rows leave it out.

v_gene: TRBV18
abundance: few
d_gene: -
j_gene: TRBJ2-7
CDR3nt: TGTGCCAGCTCACCGGACACGCCCGAGCAGTACTTC
CDR3aa: CASSPDTPEQYF

v_gene: TRBV14
abundance: few
d_gene: -
j_gene: TRBJ2-1
CDR3nt: TGTGCCAGCAGCCAAGGGCTCGGTAGGCTGTTCTTC
CDR3aa: CASSQGLGRLFF

v_gene: TRBV29-1
abundance: -
d_gene: TRBD2
j_gene: TRBJ2-1
CDR3nt: TGCAGCGTTGATGGCAGGGAGGGCAATGAGCAGTTCTTC
CDR3aa: CSVDGREGNEQFF

v_gene: TRBV7-2
abundance: -
d_gene: TRBD1
j_gene: TRBJ2-7
CDR3nt: TGTGCCAGCAGCCCCGACAGGGGACTCACCTACGAGCAGTACTTC
CDR3aa: CASSPDRGLTYEQYF

v_gene: TRBV4-1
abundance: -
d_gene: -
j_gene: TRBJ2-1
CDR3nt: TGCGCCAGCAGCCAAGACTGGCCGGGTGAGCAGTTCTTC
CDR3aa: CASSQDWPGEQFF

v_gene: TRBV6-5
abundance: few
d_gene: TRBD2
j_gene: TRBJ2-7
CDR3nt: TGTGCCCGAAAATGCGGGAGGGAATACGAGCAGTACTTC
CDR3aa: CARKCGREYEQYF

v_gene: TRBV2
abundance: -
d_gene: TRBD1
j_gene: TRBJ2-3
CDR3nt: TGTGCCAGCCCGGGACAGAGCACAGATACGCAGTATTTT
CDR3aa: CASPGQSTDTQYF

v_gene: TRBV29-1
abundance: few
d_gene: -
j_gene: TRBJ1-2
CDR3nt: TGCAGCGTTGATAAGACCCCCCAGAGGAGTGGCTACACCTTC
CDR3aa: CSVDKTPQRSGYTF

v_gene: TRBV6-5
abundance: -
d_gene: TRBD1
j_gene: TRBJ2-7
CDR3nt: TGTGCCAGCAGTTACCCGACCGGGACAGCCTACGAGCAGTACTTC
CDR3aa: CASSYPTGTAYEQYF

v_gene: TRBV13
abundance: -
d_gene: TRBD1
j_gene: TRBJ1-4
CDR3nt: TGTGCCAGCAGCAGGGACAGGGACGAAAAACTGTTTTTT
CDR3aa: CASSRDRDEKLFF

v_gene: TRBV30
abundance: -
d_gene: -
j_gene: TRBJ1-2
CDR3nt: TGTGCCTGGACCCCGATGGGTAGGGCCTATGGCTACACCTTC
CDR3aa: CAWTPMGRAYGYTF